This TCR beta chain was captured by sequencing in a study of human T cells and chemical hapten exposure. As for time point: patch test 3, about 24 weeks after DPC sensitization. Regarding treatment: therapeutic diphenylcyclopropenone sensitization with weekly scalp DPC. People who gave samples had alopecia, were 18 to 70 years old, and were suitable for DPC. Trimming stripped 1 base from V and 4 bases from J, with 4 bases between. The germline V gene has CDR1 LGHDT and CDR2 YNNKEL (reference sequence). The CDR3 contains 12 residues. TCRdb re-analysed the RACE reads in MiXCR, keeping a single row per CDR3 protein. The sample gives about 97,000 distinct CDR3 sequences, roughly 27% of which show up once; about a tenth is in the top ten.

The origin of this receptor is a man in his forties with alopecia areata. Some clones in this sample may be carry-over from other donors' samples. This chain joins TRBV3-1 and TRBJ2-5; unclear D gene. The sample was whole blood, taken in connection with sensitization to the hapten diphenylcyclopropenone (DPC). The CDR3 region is CASSQVPETQYF. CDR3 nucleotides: TGTGCCAGCAGCCAAGTGCCAGAGACCCAGTACTTC.